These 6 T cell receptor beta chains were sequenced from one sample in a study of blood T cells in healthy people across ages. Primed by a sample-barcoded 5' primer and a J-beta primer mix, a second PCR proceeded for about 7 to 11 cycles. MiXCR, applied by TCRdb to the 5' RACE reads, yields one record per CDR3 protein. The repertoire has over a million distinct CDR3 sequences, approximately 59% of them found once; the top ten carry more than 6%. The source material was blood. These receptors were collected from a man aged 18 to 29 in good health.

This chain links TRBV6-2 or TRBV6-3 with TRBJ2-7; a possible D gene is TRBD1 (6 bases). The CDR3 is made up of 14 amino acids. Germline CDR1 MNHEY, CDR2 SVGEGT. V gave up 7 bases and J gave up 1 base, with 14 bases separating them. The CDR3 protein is CASKMTGSSYEQYF. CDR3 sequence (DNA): TGTGCCAGCAAGATGACAGGCTCTTCCTACGAGCAGTACTTC.

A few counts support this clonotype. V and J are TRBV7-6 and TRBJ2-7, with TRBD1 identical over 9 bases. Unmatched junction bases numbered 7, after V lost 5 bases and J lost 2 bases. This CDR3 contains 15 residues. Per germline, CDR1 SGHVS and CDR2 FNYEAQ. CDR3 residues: CASSEGTGHPYEQYF. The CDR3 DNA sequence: TGTGCCAGCAGCGAGGGGACAGGGCATCCCTACGAGCAGTACTTC.

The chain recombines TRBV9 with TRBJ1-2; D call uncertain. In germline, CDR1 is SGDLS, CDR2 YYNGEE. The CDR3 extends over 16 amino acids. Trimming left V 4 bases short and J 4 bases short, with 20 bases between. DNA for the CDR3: TGTGCCAGCAGCTTAACTATGAGGGAAGCTCTCTATGGCTACACCTTC. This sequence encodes CASSLTMREALYGYTF.

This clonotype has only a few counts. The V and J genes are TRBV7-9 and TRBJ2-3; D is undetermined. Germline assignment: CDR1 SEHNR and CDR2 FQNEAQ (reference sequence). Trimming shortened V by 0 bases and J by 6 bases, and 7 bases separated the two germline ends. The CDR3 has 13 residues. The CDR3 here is CASSLALVDTQYF. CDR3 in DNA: TGTGCCAGCAGCTTAGCGTTGGTGGATACGCAGTATTTT.

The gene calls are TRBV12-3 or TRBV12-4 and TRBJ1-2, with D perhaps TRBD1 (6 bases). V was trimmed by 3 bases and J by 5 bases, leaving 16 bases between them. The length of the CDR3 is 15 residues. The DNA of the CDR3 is TGTGCCAGCAGTTTCGCCAACAGGGCCAGTTATGGCTACACCTTC. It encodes CASSFANRASYGYTF.

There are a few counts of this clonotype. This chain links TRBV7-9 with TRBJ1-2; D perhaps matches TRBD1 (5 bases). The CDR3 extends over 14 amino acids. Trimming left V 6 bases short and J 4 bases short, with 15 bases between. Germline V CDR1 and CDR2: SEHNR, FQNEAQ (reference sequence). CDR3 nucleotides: TGTGCCAGCAGGCCGCTTGGGGGATCCTATGGCTACACCTTC. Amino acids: CASRPLGGSYGYTF.